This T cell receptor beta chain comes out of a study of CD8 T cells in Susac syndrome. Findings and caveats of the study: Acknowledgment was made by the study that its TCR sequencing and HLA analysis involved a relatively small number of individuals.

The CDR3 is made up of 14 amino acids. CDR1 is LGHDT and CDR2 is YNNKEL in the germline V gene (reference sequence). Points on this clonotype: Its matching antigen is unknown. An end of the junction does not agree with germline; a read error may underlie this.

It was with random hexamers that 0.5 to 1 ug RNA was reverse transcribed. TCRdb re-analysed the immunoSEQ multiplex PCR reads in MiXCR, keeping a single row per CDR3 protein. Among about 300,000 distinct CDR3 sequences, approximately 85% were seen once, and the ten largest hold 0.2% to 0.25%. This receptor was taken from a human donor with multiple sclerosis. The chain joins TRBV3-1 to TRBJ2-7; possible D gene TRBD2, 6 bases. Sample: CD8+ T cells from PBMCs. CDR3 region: CASSPDGSSYGQYF. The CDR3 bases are TGTGCCAGCAGCCCGGACGGGAGCTCCTACGGGCAGTACTTC.